This T cell receptor (beta chain) emerged from a study of blood T cell repertoires in COVID-19 (dated by TCRdb to 2019 to 2021). Regarding the research as a whole: Samples covering the acute and convalescent phases of COVID-19 were provided by collaborators in the United States, Italy and Spain. Samples came from the ongoing ImmuneRACE study (first 160 participants) plus 1,254 subjects from 6 global collaborators. Where available, HLA class I and class II types were obtained from metadata supplied by the sample provider rather than from assay-based typing. A de-identified subject ID, COVID-19 status, age in years and sex were almost always included in the sample metadata. The prospective study material was composed of cDNA or gDNA derived from T cells, B-cell-depleted T cells, or PBMCs. The repertoires were released in a freely available public database intended as a resource for research on the immune response to SARS-CoV-2. Deeply sampled blood TCRbeta repertoires from subjects exposed to, actively infected with, or recovered from COVID-19 were included in the dataset.

Summary of the overall study and its limitations: Clinical and demographic metadata were provided uncurated, with the amount varying by source and participant.

The immunoSEQ Assay, a bias-controlled multiplex PCR, was used to amplify TCRbeta CDR3 regions from genomic DNA. The paper's processing steps were these. Nucleated cell counts per sample were estimated from amplification of reference gene primers within the assay. To quantify the absolute abundance of each unique TCRbeta CDR3 rearrangement, sequence reads were collapsed and filtered. For each sample, productive Simpson clonality was calculated by taking the square root of Simpson's diversity index across productive rearrangements. TCRdb retrieved this table from immuneACCESS and kept in-frame rearrangements only. Not all clones are present; in checked studies, unresolved V genes account for under half, and no reason is known for the remainder. V and J calls plus clone size are reproduced from that table; the DNA served to infer D and trimming. The sample yields 10,000 or so clones; roughly 80% were counted once. The ten largest account for approximately 12% of the sample.

Whole blood was collected in K2EDTA tubes by collaborating institutions according to the institutions' own protocols. For TCRbeta analysis, collaborators shipped samples in one of three forms: frozen whole blood, isolated PBMCs, or DNA extracted from either of those sample types. Turning to this clone: Its antigen target is currently unknown. The record has no base qualities; no much larger clone is one base away.

CDR1 and CDR2 were assigned from the germline V gene as SGDLS and YYNGEE. Spanning cysteine to phenylalanine, the CDR3 consists of 15 amino acids. This entry keeps only the CDR3 DNA: 45 bases, framed from base 1. V ends up 3 bases short and J 7 bases short, with an unmatched junction base count of 8. This TCR was sampled from a human donor in a cohort sampled during active COVID-19. The chain uses TRBV9 and TRBJ2-7; 12 junctional bases match TRBD2. The sample taken for sequencing was peripheral blood. The encoded CDR3 is CASSALAGGPFEQYF. The nucleotide sequence is TGTGCCAGCAGCGCCCTAGCGGGAGGGCCTTTTGAGCAGTACTTC.